What follows are 17 T cell receptor beta chains derived from one specimen sequenced in a study of T cell responses to AZD1222 COVID-19 vaccine. Some clones are missing from TCRdb's copy, which holds only in-frame ones; the method was immunoSEQ multiplex PCR. The top ten clones hold approximately 1.6% of a sample with over 130,000 clones, roughly nine tenths of them seen once. Material: peripheral blood, obtained 28 days after the second AZD1222 dose. These TCRs come from an adult who received the AZD1222 COVID-19 vaccine.

This chain joins TRBV11-2 and TRBJ2-2; TRBD2 matches 8 bases. V lost 5 bases, J lost 4 bases, and 18 bases stayed unmatched. Germline V gene data show CDR1 as SGHAT and CDR2 as FQNNGV. This CDR3 has 19 residues. The CDR3 DNA is TGTGCCAGCAGCACCCGGGGGGGGACCTCCTTTTATAGCACCGGGGAGCTGTTTTTT. The encoded protein is CASSTRGGTSFYSTGELFF.

This chain links TRBV9 with TRBJ2-1; D possibly corresponds to TRBD2 (6 bases). This CDR3 has 13 amino acids. V was trimmed by 3 bases and J by 7 bases, leaving 11 bases between them. CDR1 SGDLS and CDR2 YYNGEE come from the germline V gene. The DNA for the CDR3 is TGTGCCAGCAGCGCGACTAGGGCAAATGAGCAGTTCTTC. Translated: CASSATRANEQFF.

The gene calls are TRBV7-3 and TRBJ1-2; 7 nucleotides match TRBD1. CDR1 is SGHTA, CDR2 FQGTGA, per germline. With V trimmed by 4 bases and J by 5 bases, 10 bases remained unmatched. The CDR3 extends over 15 amino acids. The CDR3 DNA follows: TGTGCCAGCAGCTCAACACCTGGGACAGCTTATGGCTACACCTTC. Protein product: CASSSTPGTAYGYTF. The variable domain in full, completed from reference TRBV7-3 and TRBJ1-2, reads GAGVSQTPSNKVTEKGKYVELRCDPISGHTALYWYRQSLGQGPEFLIYFQGTGAADDSGLPNDRFFAVRPEGSVSTLKIQRTERGDSAVYLCASSSTPGTAYGYTFGSGTRLTVV.

This clone came up once. The V call is TRBV6-1, the J call TRBJ2-1; 9 bases are a match to TRBD2. Germline trimming cut 4 bases from V and 6 bases from J; bases unmatched to any gene: 1. The CDR3 is made up of 13 amino acids. CDR1 is MNHNS and CDR2 is SASEGT in the germline V gene. Here the CDR3 reads CASSVAGVNEQFF. The CDR3 region has the DNA TGTGCCAGCAGTGTAGCGGGAGTCAATGAGCAGTTCTTC.

V gene TRBV4-1 combines with J gene TRBJ2-3, with D hard to call. Germline values: CDR1 MGHRA, CDR2 YSYEKL. Trimming took 1 base from V and 2 from J, leaving 10 bases between them. CDR3 size: 15 residues. CDR3 loop: CASSQAVDFTDTQYF. CDR3 sequence (DNA): TGCGCCAGCAGCCAAGCGGTTGACTTCACAGATACGCAGTATTTT.

The V call is TRBV5-1, the J call TRBJ2-5, with 13 bases identical to TRBD2. The J segment lost 5 bases and the V segment lost 3 bases, leaving 7 bases of the junction unmatched. Looked up from germline, CDR1 is SGHRS and CDR2 is YFSETQ. The CDR3 loop spans 16 amino acids. CDR3 residues: CASSSLAGGPGETQYF. CDR3 nucleotide sequence: TGCGCCAGCAGCTCACTAGCGGGGGGGCCGGGGGAGACCCAGTACTTC.

CDR3 loop: CAWSGAVREKLFF. The CDR3 coding sequence is TGTGCCTGGAGTGGGGCCGTACGAGAAAAACTGTTTTTT. The chain couples TRBV30 to TRBJ1-4, with D uncertain. V lost 1 base and J lost 8, with 11 bases in between. Per the germline V gene, CDR1 is GTSNPN and CDR2 is SVGIG (reference sequence). CDR3 length equals 13 residues.

About this clone itself: Within the sample, other DNA sequences also encode this same CDR3. This sequence joins TRBV28 and TRBJ1-2; weak D call: TRBD1 (6 bases). Germline V gene sequence: CDR1 MDHEN, CDR2 SYDVKM. Trimming took 3 bases from V and 4 from J, leaving 12 bases between them. The CDR3 consists of 14 residues. The CDR3 is CASSLSGAGYGYTF. The CDR3 DNA is TGTGCCAGCAGTTTGTCAGGGGCTGGCTATGGCTACACCTTC.

The chain joins TRBV4-3 to TRBJ1-4, with TRBD1 identical over 7 bases. Per germline, CDR1 LGHNA and CDR2 YSLEER. The CDR3 length is 18 residues. The junction had 11 bases not matched to a gene; V was cut back by 0 bases and J by 4 bases. In DNA form, the CDR3 reads TGCGCCAGCAGCCAAGAGGGAGGGGGCGATATAGTTAATGAAAAACTGTTTTTT. Translated: CASSQEGGGDIVNEKLFF.

In the case of this clone: Other DNA variants within this sample encode the same CDR3. The V and J genes are TRBV10-3 and TRBJ2-1; 11 bases line up with TRBD2. J gave up 3 bases and V 5 bases, and 3 bases lay outside the gene matches. Looked up from germline, CDR1 is ENHRY and CDR2 is SYGVKD. The CDR3 contains 15 residues. The CDR3 bases are TGTGCCATCAGTCCAACTAGCGGGGGCTACAATGAGCAGTTCTTC. Translation: CAISPTSGGYNEQFF.

The J gene is TRBJ1-5, the V gene TRBV30; 7 bases agree with TRBD1. Germline trimming cut 3 bases from V and 3 bases from J; bases unmatched to any gene: 5. Germline V lookup: CDR1 GTSNPN, CDR2 SVGIG (reference sequence). The CDR3 has 14 residues. The CDR3 DNA reads as TGTGCCTGGAGCCCGGGACAGATCAATCAGCCCCAGCATTTT. The encoded protein is CAWSPGQINQPQHF.

The chain uses TRBV27 and TRBJ2-7; D not resolved. The CDR3 has 14 amino acids. The V and J ends lost 6 bases and 0 bases respectively, with 12 bases between them. The germline CDR1 and CDR2 sequences are MNHEY and SMNVEV (reference sequence). CDR3 protein: CASRPQGYSYEQYF. CDR3 DNA sequence: TGTGCCAGCAGGCCCCAAGGGTACTCCTACGAGCAGTACTTC.

This chain joins TRBV5-1 and TRBJ1-2; TRBD1 might be the D (5 bases). Trimming left V 3 bases short and J 4 bases short, with 13 bases between. The CDR3 consists of 14 residues. Germline V gene data show CDR1 as SGHRS and CDR2 as YFSETQ. The CDR3: CASSSTRGGYGYTF. The CDR3 coding sequence is TGCGCCAGCAGCTCCACCCGGGGCGGCTATGGCTACACCTTC.

The chain carries TRBV12-3 or TRBV12-4 and TRBJ2-1; 7 nucleotides align to TRBD2. This CDR3 spans 13 amino acids. The V segment lost 5 bases and the J segment 10 bases; nucleotides outside the gene matches: 8. The CDR3 DNA reads TGTGCCAGCAGTGACTTGGTAGCGGGCGAGCAGTTCTTC. It is translated as CASSDLVAGEQFF.

The chain combines TRBV7-2 with TRBJ1-1; 9 nucleotides match TRBD1. The CDR3 totals 15 residues. V was clipped by 0 bases and J by 6 bases; unmatched bases: 5. From germline, CDR1 is SGHTA and CDR2 FQGNSA. The CDR3 region has the DNA TGTGCCAGCAGCTTAGCAGGACAGGGGTGGTCTGAAGCTTTCTTT. Amino acids: CASSLAGQGWSEAFF. Full variable domain (remainder filled in from reference TRBV7-2 and TRBJ1-1): GAGVSQSPSNKVTEKGKDVELRCDPISGHTALYWYRQSLGQGLEFLIYFQGNSAPDKSGLPSDRFSAERTGGSVSTLTIQRTQQEDSAVYLCASSLAGQGWSEAFFGQGTRLTVV.

This CDR3 is CASSQERGSYTF. CDR3 bases: TGTGCCAGCAGCCAAGAGCGGGGAAGCTACACCTTC. This chain links TRBV14 with TRBJ1-2; no definite D call. The germline V gene encodes CDR1 SGHDN and CDR2 FVKESK. Between the trimmed V and J ends, which lost 0 bases and 9 bases, there was a span of 8 bases. This CDR3 contains 12 residues.

The chain carries TRBV6-5 and TRBJ1-2; D not certain. Germline V gene sequence: CDR1 MNHEY, CDR2 SVGAGI. The V and J ends lost 7 bases and 8 bases respectively, with 17 bases between them. CDR3 length equals 13 residues. The CDR3 DNA follows: TGTGCCAGCATTGTGGCCTCAACGAGAGGCTACACCTTC. As protein: CASIVASTRGYTF.